Listed here are 26 T cell receptor beta chains from one sample, sequenced in a study of shared clonotypes between healthy human individuals. Some clones are missing from TCRdb's copy, which holds only in-frame ones; the method was immunoSEQ multiplex PCR. The table has around 1.6 million clones, 95% to 99% seen once. Material: naive CD4+ T cells sorted from blood. As to subset: CD45RA+ positively selected. The source is a man between 25 and 39 years old in good health.

The V call is TRBV29-1, the J call TRBJ2-5; no firm D call. CDR1 and CDR2 from the germline V gene are SQVTM and ANQGSEA. V lost 4 bases and J 5 bases, leaving 11 bases between the germline ends. The CDR3 consists of 12 residues. The CDR3 region has the DNA TGCAGCGTTGTAACGGCCGTGGAGACCCAGTACTTC. Translated: CSVVTAVETQYF.

This chain uses TRBV9 with TRBJ1-2; no clear D gene. The CDR3 is made up of 14 amino acids. Germline CDR1 and CDR2: SGDLS and YYNGEE. V was shortened by 7 bases and J by 2 bases, with 15 bases between the two germline ends. The CDR3 nucleotides are TGTGCCAGCCACCGCCCGGGTGTCAACTATGGCTACACCTTC. Translated: CASHRPGVNYGYTF.

This clone was counted once. The chain uses TRBV4-1 and TRBJ2-7, with a tentative D call TRBD1 (6 bases). The CDR3 loop spans 15 amino acids. V lost 1 base, J lost 2 bases, and 12 bases lay in between. Germline CDR1 MGHRA, CDR2 YSYEKL. The CDR3 sequence is CASSQGDTKTYEQYF. The DNA for the CDR3 is TGCGCCAGCAGCCAAGGGGACACTAAGACCTACGAGCAGTACTTC.

J is TRBJ1-2 and V is TRBV6-5, with a tentative D call TRBD1 (6 bases). Germline V gives CDR1 MNHEY, CDR2 SVGAGI. CDR3 size: 14 residues. Trimming cost V 5 bases and J 3 bases, with 13 bases left between them. CDR3 coding DNA: TGTGCCAGCAGTCCGCAGGGGCCGTACTATGGCTACACCTTC. The encoded protein is CASSPQGPYYGYTF.

The chain carries TRBV6-1 and TRBJ1-5; TRBD1 is a possible D gene (6 bases). Germline lookup yields CDR1 MNHNS and CDR2 SASEGT. The length of the CDR3 is 15 residues. The V and J ends lost 7 bases and 0 bases respectively, with 13 bases between them. This chain's CDR3 is CASTRRQDSNQPQHF. CDR3 DNA: TGTGCCAGCACAAGACGACAGGATAGCAATCAGCCCCAGCATTTT.

This clone was seen just once. The chain couples TRBV29-1 to TRBJ2-5, with 12 bases lining up with TRBD2. V lost 4 bases to trimming and J lost 5 bases; unmatched junction nucleotides: 2. CDR3 length equals 13 residues. CDR1 is SQVTM, CDR2 ANQGSEA, per germline. CDR3 loop: CSVVTSGRETQYF. The CDR3 DNA reads as TGCAGCGTTGTTACTAGCGGGAGGGAGACCCAGTACTTC.

J is TRBJ1-4 and V is TRBV2; the match to TRBD1 covers 7 bases. The CDR3 extends over 13 amino acids. Per the germline V gene, CDR1 is SNHLY and CDR2 is FYNNEI. V was clipped by 7 bases and J by 6 bases; unmatched bases: 5. CDR3: CASNRDSYEKLFF. CDR3 coding DNA: TGTGCCAGCAACCGGGACAGCTATGAAAAACTGTTTTTT.

A word on this clone: Other DNA sequences in this specimen translate into the identical CDR3. The CDR3 DNA follows: TGTGCCAGCAGCTTAGCAGGGGCCACCGGGGAGCTGTTTTTT. It encodes CASSLAGATGELFF. V gene TRBV7-9 combines with J gene TRBJ2-2, with D possibly matching TRBD1 (5 bases). Germline values: CDR1 SEHNR, CDR2 FQNEAQ (reference sequence). Between the trimmed V and J ends, which lost 0 bases and 4 bases, there was a span of 6 bases. The CDR3 sequence is 14 residues long.

The chain employs TRBV30 and TRBJ2-7, with no clear D. With 0 bases removed from V and 3 bases from J, the gap between germline ends came to 9 bases. The CDR3 loop spans 13 amino acids. Germline V gene lookup returns CDR1 GTSNPN and CDR2 SVGIG (reference sequence). The CDR3 sequence is CAWSVGLVYEQYF. DNA of the CDR3: TGTGCCTGGAGTGTAGGATTAGTCTACGAGCAGTACTTC.

This sequence joins TRBV10-3 and TRBJ2-7; D gene ambiguous. CDR3 length: 14 residues. Germline values: CDR1 ENHRY, CDR2 SYGVKD. V lost 4 bases, J lost 2 bases, and 12 bases lay in between. The CDR3, as DNA: TGTGCCATCAGTGCGGAACAAAGAGCCTACGAGCAGTACTTC. As protein: CAISAEQRAYEQYF.

In the case of this clone: Other DNA sequences in this sample translate to the same CDR3. The chain joins TRBV28 to TRBJ2-7; 10 nucleotides align to TRBD2. Trimming at V came to 6 bases and at J to 4 bases, leaving 3 bases not matched to a gene. The CDR3 contains 13 residues. CDR1 MDHEN and CDR2 SYDVKM come from the germline V gene. The CDR3 bases are TGTGCCAGCAGCTTAGCGGGAGGTTACGAGCAGTACTTC. As protein: CASSLAGGYEQYF.

The rearrangement joins TRBV28 to TRBJ2-7, with a tentative D call TRBD2 (5 bases). CDR1 MDHEN and CDR2 SYDVKM come from the germline V gene. This CDR3 region has 12 residues. V gave up 7 bases and J gave up 1 base, with 8 bases separating them. CDR3 nucleotides: TGTGCCAGCAAAGGGAGATCCTACGAGCAGTACTTC. As protein: CASKGRSYEQYF.

V usage is TRBV7-9 and J usage is TRBJ1-3; tentative D call: TRBD1 (5 bases). V was pared by 4 bases and J by 3 bases, with 13 bases between. Germline V lookup: CDR1 SEHNR, CDR2 FQNEAQ (reference sequence). The CDR3 covers 15 residues. The CDR3 reads CASSSSGTYGNTIYF. The CDR3 DNA sequence: TGTGCCAGCAGCTCATCCGGGACCTATGGAAACACCATATATTTT.

The chain employs TRBV18 and TRBJ2-2; 12 bases align to TRBD2. The V segment lost 5 bases and the J segment 4 bases; nucleotides outside the gene matches: 5. Germline CDR1 reads KGHSH; CDR2 reads LQKENI. The CDR3 consists of 16 residues. The CDR3 nucleotides are TGTGCCAGCTCAACAGGACTAGCGGGACTCACCGGGGAGCTGTTTTTT. As protein: CASSTGLAGLTGELFF.

The chain uses TRBV6-6 and TRBJ1-4; 9 nucleotides match TRBD1. The J segment lost 8 bases and the V segment lost 6 bases, leaving 7 bases of the junction unmatched. CDR3 length: 14 amino acids. Per germline, CDR1 MNHNY and CDR2 SVGAGI (reference sequence). The CDR3 is CASRTGTGQEKLFF. CDR3 nucleotide sequence: TGTGCCAGCAGAACCGGGACAGGGCAAGAAAAACTGTTTTTT.

The J gene is TRBJ2-7, the V gene TRBV4-1; no clear D gene. The CDR3 contains 16 residues. V was pared by 2 bases and J by 2 bases, with 16 bases between. Germline loops: CDR1 MGHRA, CDR2 YSYEKL. CDR3 sequence reads: CASSQILQPYTYEQYF. The CDR3 nucleotides are TGCGCCAGCAGCCAAATTCTACAGCCTTATACCTACGAGCAGTACTTC.

As regards this clone: The sample holds other DNA sequences that translate to the same CDR3. The V call is TRBV5-4, the J call TRBJ2-3; D not resolved. This CDR3 comprises 13 residues. With 0 bases removed from V and 2 bases from J, the gap between germline ends came to 4 bases. CDR1 is SGHNT, CDR2 YYREEE, per germline (reference sequence). The chain's CDR3 is CASSLGTTDTQYF. CDR3 DNA sequence: TGTGCCAGCAGCTTGGGTACCACAGATACGCAGTATTTT.

The chain carries TRBV4-3 and TRBJ2-3, with D perhaps assigned TRBD1 or TRBD2 (5 bases each). Germline V lookup: CDR1 LGHNA, CDR2 YSLEER. This CDR3 has 14 amino acids. The V and J ends lost 0 bases and 3 bases respectively, with 7 bases between them. The CDR3 loop reads CASSQDWGTDTQYF. Here the CDR3 DNA reads TGCGCCAGCAGCCAAGATTGGGGGACAGATACGCAGTATTTT.

The chain couples TRBV19 to TRBJ1-2, with D perhaps matching TRBD1 (5 bases). CDR3 length: 14 residues. The V end lost 9 bases, the J end lost 4 bases, and 18 bases lay between the germline ends. Germline-derived CDR1 and CDR2 are LNHDA and SQIVND (reference sequence). The CDR3 DNA sequence: TGTGCCAGCGTTAACCCCGACAGAAGCTATGGCTACACCTTC. Translation gives CASVNPDRSYGYTF.

The rearrangement links TRBV11-3 to TRBJ2-2; 10 bases align to TRBD2. This CDR3 spans 17 amino acids. Germline V gives CDR1 SGHNT, CDR2 YENEEA. V shed 2 bases and J 5 bases; nucleotides not matched to a gene: 8. The CDR3 protein is CASSLSLAGGSTGELFF. Here the CDR3 DNA reads TGTGCCAGCAGCTTAAGTTTAGCGGGAGGTAGTACCGGGGAGCTGTTTTTT.

The chain carries TRBV6-1 and TRBJ2-7, with D perhaps given as TRBD1 or TRBD2 (5 bases each). Trimming cost V 8 bases and J 0 bases, with 8 bases left between them. The CDR3 consists of 12 residues. Germline CDR1 is MNHNS and CDR2 is SASEGT. DNA for the CDR3: TGTGCCAGCTCAGGGACCTCCTACGAGCAGTACTTC. Its protein is CASSGTSYEQYF.

The table lists this clone with a count of one. The chain is built from TRBV7-6 and TRBJ2-3; 7 bases are shared with TRBD2. CDR3 length: 15 residues. Unmatched junction bases numbered 11, after V lost 5 bases and J lost 6 bases. Germline values: CDR1 SGHVS, CDR2 FNYEAQ. The CDR3 DNA follows: TGTGCCAGCAGCCCAAGGGGCGGGAGTGGCGATACGCAGTATTTT. Translated: CASSPRGGSGDTQYF.

CDR3 sequence: CASSLAGVGHEQYF. DNA for the CDR3: TGTGCCAGCAGTTTGGCGGGGGTCGGTCACGAGCAGTACTTC. The chain carries TRBV27 and TRBJ2-7, with TRBD2 matching over 7 bases. The V and J ends lost 3 bases and 5 bases, in that order; junction bases with no gene match: 7. Germline V lookup: CDR1 MNHEY, CDR2 SMNVEV (reference sequence). The CDR3 is 14 residues long.

This sequence joins TRBV28 and TRBJ2-7, with D unresolved. With 2 bases removed from V and 0 bases from J, the gap between germline ends came to 20 bases. CDR3 length: 18 amino acids. Germline V lookup: CDR1 MDHEN, CDR2 SYDVKM. The CDR3: CASSLPLLGYGSSYEQYF. CDR3 nucleotides: TGTGCCAGCAGTTTACCCCTTCTAGGCTACGGCAGCTCCTACGAGCAGTACTTC. The full variable domain, its missing parts supplied by reference TRBV28 and TRBJ2-7, is DVKVTQSSRYLVKRTGEKVFLECVQDMDHENMFWYRQDPGLGLRLIYFSYDVKMKEKGDIPEGYSVSREKKERFSLILESASTNQTSMYLCASSLPLLGYGSSYEQYFGPGTRLTVT.

The chain recombines TRBV15 with TRBJ2-5, with D perhaps TRBD1 (6 bases). This CDR3 region has 14 residues. V was cut by 1 base and J by 3 bases, with 9 bases left in between. Germline loops: CDR1 LNHNV, CDR2 YYDKDF (reference sequence). The CDR3 protein is CATSRVGQKETQYF. CDR3 DNA: TGTGCCACCAGCAGAGTTGGACAGAAAGAGACCCAGTACTTC.

J is TRBJ2-5 and V is TRBV6-5; TRBD1 matches 9 bases. The germline V gene has CDR1 MNHEY and CDR2 SVGAGI. The CDR3 runs to 14 residues. V dropped 6 bases and J dropped 5; count of bases not matched to a gene: 7. In nucleotides, the CDR3 is TGTGCCAGCAGCCTACAGGGGGCCGGTGAGACCCAGTACTTC. Residues: CASSLQGAGETQYF.